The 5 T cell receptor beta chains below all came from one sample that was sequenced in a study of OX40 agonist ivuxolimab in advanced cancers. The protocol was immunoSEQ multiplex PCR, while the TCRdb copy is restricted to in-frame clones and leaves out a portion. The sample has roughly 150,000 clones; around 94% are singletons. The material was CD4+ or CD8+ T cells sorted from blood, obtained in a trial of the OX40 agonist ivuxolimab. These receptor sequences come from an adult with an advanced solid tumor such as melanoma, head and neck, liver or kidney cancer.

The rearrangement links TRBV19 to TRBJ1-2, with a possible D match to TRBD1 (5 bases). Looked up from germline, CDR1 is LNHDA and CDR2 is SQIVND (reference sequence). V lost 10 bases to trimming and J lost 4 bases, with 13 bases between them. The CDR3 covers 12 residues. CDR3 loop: CATNAGGYGYTF. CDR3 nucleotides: TGTGCCACCAACGCGGGGGGCTATGGCTACACCTTC.

In DNA, the CDR3 is TGTGCCAGCAGCCCCCAGGGACTAGCGGGAGGCGGTGAGCAGTTCTTC. This gives the protein CASSPQGLAGGGEQFF. The V gene is TRBV11-2, the J gene TRBJ2-1, with 15 bases that match TRBD2. V shed 5 bases, J shed 9 bases, and the junction held 8 bases outside the gene matches. The CDR3 spans 16 residues. CDR1 SGHAT and CDR2 FQNNGV come from the germline V gene. Full variable domain (missing parts from reference TRBV11-2 and TRBJ2-1): EAGVAQSPRYKIIEKRQSVAFWCNPISGHATLYWYQQILGQGPKLLIQFQNNGVVDDSQLPKDRFSAERLKGVDSTLKIQPAKLEDSAVYLCASSPQGLAGGGEQFFGPGTRLTVL.

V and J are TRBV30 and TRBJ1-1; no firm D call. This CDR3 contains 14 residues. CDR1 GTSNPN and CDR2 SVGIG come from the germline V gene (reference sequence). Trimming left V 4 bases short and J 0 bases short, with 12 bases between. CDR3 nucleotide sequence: TGTGCCTGGATTCCGGGCCTCATGAACACTGAAGCTTTCTTT. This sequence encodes CAWIPGLMNTEAFF.

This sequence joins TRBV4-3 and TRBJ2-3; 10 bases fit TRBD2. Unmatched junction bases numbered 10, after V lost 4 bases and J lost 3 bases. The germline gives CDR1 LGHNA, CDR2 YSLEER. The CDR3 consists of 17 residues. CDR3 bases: TGCGCCAGCAGCCCCAAGGTGCTAGCGGGAGTAACAGATACGCAGTATTTT. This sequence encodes CASSPKVLAGVTDTQYF.

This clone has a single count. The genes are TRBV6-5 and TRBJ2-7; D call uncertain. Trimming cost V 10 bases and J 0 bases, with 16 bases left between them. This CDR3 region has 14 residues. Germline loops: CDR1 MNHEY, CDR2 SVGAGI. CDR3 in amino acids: CATHPAGSSYEQYF. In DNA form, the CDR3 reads TGTGCCACCCACCCGGCAGGCAGCTCCTACGAGCAGTACTTC.